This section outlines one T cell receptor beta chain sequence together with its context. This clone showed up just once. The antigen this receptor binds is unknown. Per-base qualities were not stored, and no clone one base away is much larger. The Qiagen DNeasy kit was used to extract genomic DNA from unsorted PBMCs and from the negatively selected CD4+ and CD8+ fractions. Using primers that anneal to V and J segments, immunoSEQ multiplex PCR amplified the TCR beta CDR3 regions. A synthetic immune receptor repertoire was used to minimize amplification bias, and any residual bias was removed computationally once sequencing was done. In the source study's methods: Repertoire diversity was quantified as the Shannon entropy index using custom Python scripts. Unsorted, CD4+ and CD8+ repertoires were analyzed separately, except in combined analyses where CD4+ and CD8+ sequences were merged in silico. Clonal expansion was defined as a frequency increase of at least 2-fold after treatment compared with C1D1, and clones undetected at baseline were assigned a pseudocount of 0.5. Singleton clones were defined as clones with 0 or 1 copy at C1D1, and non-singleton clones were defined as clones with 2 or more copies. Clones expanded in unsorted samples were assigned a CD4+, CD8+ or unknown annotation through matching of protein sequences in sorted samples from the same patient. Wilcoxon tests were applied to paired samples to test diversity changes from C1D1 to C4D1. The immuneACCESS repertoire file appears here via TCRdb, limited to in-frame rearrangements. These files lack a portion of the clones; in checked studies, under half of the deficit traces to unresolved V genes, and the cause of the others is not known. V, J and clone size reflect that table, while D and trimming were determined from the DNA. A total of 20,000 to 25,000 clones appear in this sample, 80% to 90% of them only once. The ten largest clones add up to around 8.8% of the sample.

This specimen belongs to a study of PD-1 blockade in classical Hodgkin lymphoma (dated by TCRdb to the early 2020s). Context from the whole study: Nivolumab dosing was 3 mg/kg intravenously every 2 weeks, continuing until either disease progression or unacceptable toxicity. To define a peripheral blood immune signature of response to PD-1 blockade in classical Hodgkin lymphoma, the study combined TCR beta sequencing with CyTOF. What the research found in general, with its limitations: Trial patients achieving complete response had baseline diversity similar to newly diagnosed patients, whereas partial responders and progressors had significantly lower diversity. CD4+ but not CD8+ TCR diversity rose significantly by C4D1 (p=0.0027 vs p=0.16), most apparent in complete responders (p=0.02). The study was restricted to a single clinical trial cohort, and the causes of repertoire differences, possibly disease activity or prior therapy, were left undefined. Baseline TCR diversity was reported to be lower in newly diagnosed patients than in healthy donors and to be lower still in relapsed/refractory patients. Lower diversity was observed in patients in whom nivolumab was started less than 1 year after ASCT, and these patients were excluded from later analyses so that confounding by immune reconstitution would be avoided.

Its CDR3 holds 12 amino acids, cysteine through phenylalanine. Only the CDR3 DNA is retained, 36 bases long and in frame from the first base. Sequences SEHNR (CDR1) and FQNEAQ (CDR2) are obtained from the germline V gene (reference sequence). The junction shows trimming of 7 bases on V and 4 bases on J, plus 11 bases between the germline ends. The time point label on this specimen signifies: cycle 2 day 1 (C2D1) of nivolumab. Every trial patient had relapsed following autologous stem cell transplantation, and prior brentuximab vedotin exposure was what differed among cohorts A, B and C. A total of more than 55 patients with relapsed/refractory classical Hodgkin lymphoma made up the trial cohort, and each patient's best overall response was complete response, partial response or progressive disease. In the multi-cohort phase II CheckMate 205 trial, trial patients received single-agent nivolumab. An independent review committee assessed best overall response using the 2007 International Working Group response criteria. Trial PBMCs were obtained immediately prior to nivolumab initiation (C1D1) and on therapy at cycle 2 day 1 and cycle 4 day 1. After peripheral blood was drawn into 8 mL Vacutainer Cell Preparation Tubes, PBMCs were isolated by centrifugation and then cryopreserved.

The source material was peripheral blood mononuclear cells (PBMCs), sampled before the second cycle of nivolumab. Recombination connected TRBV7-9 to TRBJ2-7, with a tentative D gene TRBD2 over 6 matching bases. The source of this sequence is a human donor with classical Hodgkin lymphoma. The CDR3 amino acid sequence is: CASTAGGYEQYF. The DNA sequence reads TGTGCCAGCACGGCCGGGGGATACGAGCAGTACTTC.